This TCR beta chain originates from a study of T-cell reconstitution after alpha-beta-depleted transplantation in children. TCRbeta library construction was performed incorporating unique molecular identifiers. Each CDR3 protein is one row after TCRdb ran MiXCR on the PCR reads. The repertoire holds about 400,000 distinct CDR3 sequences, around 15% seen once, with 25% to 30% in the top ten. Germline V lookup: CDR1 MNHNS, CDR2 SASEGT. This CDR3 is 15 amino acids long. V shed 7 bases and J 4 bases; nucleotides not matched to a gene: 9. The receptor was isolated from a boy under two years old who had a stem cell transplant for Wiskott-Aldrich syndrome, so the T cells may come from the graft donor. This chain uses TRBV6-1 with TRBJ2-5; 10 positions match TRBD1. Here the sequenced sample was PBMCs, mostly from graft donor cells, taken 360 days after TCRalphabeta/CD19-depleted stem cell transplant. The CDR3 loop is CASIEGQGVGETQYF. The CDR3, as DNA: TGTGCCAGCATCGAAGGACAGGGGGTGGGAGAGACCCAGTACTTC.